These 10 T cell receptor beta chains share one sample of origin, sequenced in a study of blood T cell repertoires in COVID-19. Sequencing used immunoSEQ multiplex PCR; TCRdb keeps in-frame clones, though not all of them. Seen here are fewer than 150,000 clones, 85% to 90% observed once, and the top ten hold roughly 4.3%. The material sequenced was peripheral blood. The receptors come from a woman in her thirties or forties with acute or convalescent COVID-19.

This clone was seen once. This chain joins TRBV6-5 and TRBJ2-3; 8 positions agree with TRBD2. This CDR3 comprises 15 residues. Looked up from germline, CDR1 is MNHEY and CDR2 is SVGAGI. Unmatched junction bases numbered 7, after V lost 7 bases and J lost 1 base. The CDR3 spells CASTLGLARTDTQYF. CDR3 bases: TGTGCCAGCACCTTAGGACTAGCTCGCACAGATACGCAGTATTTT.

V gene TRBV6-5 combines with J gene TRBJ2-5; TRBD1 aligns across 8 bases. Germline CDR1 MNHEY, CDR2 SVGAGI. V gave up 6 bases and J gave up 5 bases; unmatched junction bases: 8. The CDR3 sequence is 14 residues long. The CDR3 loop reads CASRSQGGRETQYF. For the CDR3, the DNA is TGTGCCAGCAGATCACAGGGGGGAAGGGAGACCCAGTACTTC.

This chain links TRBV14 with TRBJ1-2, with TRBD1 as a possible D gene (6 bases). V was cut by 4 bases and J by 3 bases, with 9 bases left in between. The CDR3 length is 13 residues. Germline CDR1 and CDR2: SGHDN and FVKESK. CDR3 sequence: CASSRDTYYGYTF. The DNA of the CDR3 is TGTGCCAGCAGCCGGGACACTTACTATGGCTACACCTTC.

In DNA, the CDR3 is TGTGCCAGCAGCGTAGACCCCACAGTTGGAAAACTGTTTTTT. It is translated as CASSVDPTVGKLFF. J is TRBJ1-4 and V is TRBV9, with D unclear. The germline CDR1 and CDR2 sequences are SGDLS and YYNGEE. V lost 0 bases and J 10 bases, leaving 13 bases between the germline ends. The CDR3 has 14 amino acids.

The J gene is TRBJ2-1, the V gene TRBV9; 7 bases are a match to TRBD2. With V trimmed by 0 bases and J by 0 bases, 12 bases remained unmatched. Looked up from germline, CDR1 is SGDLS and CDR2 is YYNGEE. This CDR3 spans 19 amino acids. The DNA of the CDR3 is TGTGCCAGCAGCGTAGATGAGCGGGGACCTCCTAGCTCCTACAATGAGCAGTTCTTC. Translation gives CASSVDERGPPSSYNEQFF.

V is TRBV6-2 or TRBV6-3 and J is TRBJ1-5; D gene uncertain. Germline V gene lookup returns CDR1 MNHEY and CDR2 SVGEGT. This CDR3 comprises 14 residues. V lost 2 bases and J lost 4, with 9 bases in between. CDR3 bases: TGTGCCAGCAGTTACAGTAGATCAAATCAGCCCCAGCATTTT. It specifies CASSYSRSNQPQHF.

This clone turned up a few times. The chain recombines TRBV10-3 with TRBJ1-2; weak D call: TRBD1 (5 bases). CDR1 and CDR2 (germline): ENHRY, SYGVKD. V was trimmed by 0 bases and J by 0 bases, leaving 14 bases between them. This CDR3 spans 17 amino acids. The CDR3: CAISESKKTEPNYGYTF. CDR3 coding DNA: TGTGCCATCAGTGAGTCGAAGAAGACAGAACCTAACTATGGCTACACCTTC.

The chain links TRBV18 to TRBJ1-3; 7 bases agree with TRBD1. The CDR3 spans 15 residues. With V trimmed by 3 bases and J by 7 bases, 9 bases remained unmatched. CDR1 and CDR2 from the germline V gene are KGHSH and LQKENI. For the CDR3, the DNA is TGTGCCAGCTCACCCGAGGGCAGGGGGAAGAACACCATATATTTT. Its translation is CASSPEGRGKNTIYF.

The rearrangement uses TRBV4-3 and TRBJ2-5; TRBD1 is a possible D gene (5 bases). The length of the CDR3 is 15 residues. Germline V gene lookup returns CDR1 LGHNA and CDR2 YSLEER. Trimming shortened V by 0 bases and J by 5 bases, and 13 bases separated the two germline ends. This chain's CDR3 is CASSQDHWGRETQYF. For the CDR3, the DNA is TGCGCCAGCAGCCAAGATCATTGGGGCCGGGAGACCCAGTACTTC.

V is TRBV5-4 and J is TRBJ2-5, with TRBD2 matching 12 bases. The germline V gene encodes CDR1 SGHNT and CDR2 YYREEE (reference sequence). The CDR3 is made up of 16 amino acids. V lost 0 bases, J lost 5 bases, and 5 bases stayed unmatched. CDR3 nucleotide sequence: TGTGCCAGCAGCTTGGAGGGACTAGCGGGTTCGGAGACCCAGTACTTC. Translation: CASSLEGLAGSETQYF.